This record looks at one T cell receptor beta chain sequence and its context. The sample belongs to a study of early T cells in non-severe SARS-CoV-2 infection. Study overall: Sequencing input comprised bulk RNA from unsorted whole blood; chain pairing was not available.

Trimming removed 0 bases at V and 3 bases at J, with 7 bases between. CDR1 and CDR2 (germline): SGDLS, YYNGEE. The CDR3 is 14 residues long. TCRdb passed the 5' RACE reads through MiXCR, listing each CDR3 protein once. Of more than 95,000 distinct CDR3 sequences listed, over 15% are singletons. Material: whole blood. The sequence derives from an adult who was a healthcare worker with PCR-confirmed SARS-CoV-2 infection or an uninfected control (not recorded which). The gene calls are TRBV9 and TRBJ2-1; D is perhaps TRBD2 (5 bases). The CDR3 DNA reads as TGTGCCAGCAGCGTAGACGGGAACTACAATGAGCAGTTCTTC. Its protein is CASSVDGNYNEQFF.